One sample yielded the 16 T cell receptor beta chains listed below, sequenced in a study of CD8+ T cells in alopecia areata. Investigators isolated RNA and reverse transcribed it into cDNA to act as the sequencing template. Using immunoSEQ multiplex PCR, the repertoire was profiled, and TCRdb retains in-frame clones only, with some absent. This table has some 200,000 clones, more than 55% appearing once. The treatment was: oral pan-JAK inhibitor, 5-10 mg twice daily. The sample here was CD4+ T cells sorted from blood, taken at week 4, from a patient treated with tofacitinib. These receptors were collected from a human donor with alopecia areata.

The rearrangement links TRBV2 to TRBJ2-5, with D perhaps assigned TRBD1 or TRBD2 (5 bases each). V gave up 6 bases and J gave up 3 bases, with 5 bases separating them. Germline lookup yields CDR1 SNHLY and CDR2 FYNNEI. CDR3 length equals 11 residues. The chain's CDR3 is CASRGEETQYF. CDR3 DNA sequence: TGTGCCAGCAGGGGGGAAGAGACCCAGTACTTC.

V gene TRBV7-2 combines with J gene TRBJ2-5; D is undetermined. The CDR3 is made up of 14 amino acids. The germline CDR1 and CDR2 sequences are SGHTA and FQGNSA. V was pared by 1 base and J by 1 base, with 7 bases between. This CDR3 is CASSLVPAQETQYF. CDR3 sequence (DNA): TGTGCCAGCAGCTTAGTTCCGGCCCAAGAGACCCAGTACTTC.

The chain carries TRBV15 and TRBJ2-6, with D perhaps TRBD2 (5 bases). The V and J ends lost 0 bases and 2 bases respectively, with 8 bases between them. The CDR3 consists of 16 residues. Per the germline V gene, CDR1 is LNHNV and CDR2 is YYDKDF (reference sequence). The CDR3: CATSRDPGTGANVLTF. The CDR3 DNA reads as TGTGCCACCAGCAGAGATCCGGGAACTGGGGCCAACGTCCTGACTTTC.

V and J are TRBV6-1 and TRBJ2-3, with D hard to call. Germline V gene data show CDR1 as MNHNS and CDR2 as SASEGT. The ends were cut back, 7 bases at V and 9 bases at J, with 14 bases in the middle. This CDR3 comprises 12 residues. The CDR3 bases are TGTGCCAGCACAACAGACACTCCAACGCAGTATTTT. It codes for CASTTDTPTQYF.

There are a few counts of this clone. The CDR3 DNA reads TGCGCCAGCAGGACAGTAGACAATGAGCAGTTCTTC. Its protein product is CASRTVDNEQFF. The chain couples TRBV5-1 to TRBJ2-1, with a tentative D call TRBD1 (5 bases). Trimming pared 5 bases from V and 5 bases from J, leaving 8 bases between. Germline lookup yields CDR1 SGHRS and CDR2 YFSETQ. This CDR3 has 12 residues. The full variable domain, with the rest looked up from reference TRBV5-1 and TRBJ2-1, is KAGVTQTPRYLIKTRGQQVTLSCSPISGHRSVSWYQQTPGQGLQFLFEYFSETQRNKGNFPGRFSGRQFSNSRSEMNVSTLELGDSALYLCASRTVDNEQFFGPGTRLTVL.

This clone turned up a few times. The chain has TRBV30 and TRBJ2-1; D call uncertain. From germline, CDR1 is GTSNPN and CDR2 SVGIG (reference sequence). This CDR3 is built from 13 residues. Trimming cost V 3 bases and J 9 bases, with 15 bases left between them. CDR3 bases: TGTGCCTGGAGCGAGAGCCCCGTAGGTGAGCAGTTCTTC. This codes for CAWSESPVGEQFF.

CDR3 amino acids: CASRPRTNSQPQHF. DNA of the CDR3: TGTGCCAGCAGACCCCGGACGAACTCCCAGCCCCAGCATTTT. The chain links TRBV6-5 to TRBJ1-5; D is uncertain. The germline V gene has CDR1 MNHEY and CDR2 SVGAGI. V was clipped by 6 bases and J by 7 bases, with 16 bases between them. The CDR3 runs 14 residues.

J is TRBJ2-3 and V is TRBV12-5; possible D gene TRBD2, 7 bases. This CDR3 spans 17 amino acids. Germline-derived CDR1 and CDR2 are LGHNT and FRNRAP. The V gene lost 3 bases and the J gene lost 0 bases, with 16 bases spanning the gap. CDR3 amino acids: CASGLGSGGPSTDTQYF. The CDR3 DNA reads TGTGCTAGTGGTTTAGGGTCGGGGGGCCCCAGCACAGATACGCAGTATTTT.

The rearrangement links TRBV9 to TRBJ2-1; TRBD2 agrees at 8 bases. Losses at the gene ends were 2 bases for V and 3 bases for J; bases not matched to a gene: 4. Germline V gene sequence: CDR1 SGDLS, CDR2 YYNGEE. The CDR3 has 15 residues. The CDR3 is CASSVSGGIYNEQFF. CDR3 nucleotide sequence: TGTGCCAGCAGCGTGAGCGGGGGCATCTACAATGAGCAGTTCTTC.

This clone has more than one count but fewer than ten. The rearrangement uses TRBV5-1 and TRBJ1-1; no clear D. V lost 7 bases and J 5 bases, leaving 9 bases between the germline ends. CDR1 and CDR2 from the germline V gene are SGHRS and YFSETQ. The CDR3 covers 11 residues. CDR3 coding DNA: TGCGCCAGCCGTGGGGAGACTGAAGCTTTCTTT. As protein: CASRGETEAFF.

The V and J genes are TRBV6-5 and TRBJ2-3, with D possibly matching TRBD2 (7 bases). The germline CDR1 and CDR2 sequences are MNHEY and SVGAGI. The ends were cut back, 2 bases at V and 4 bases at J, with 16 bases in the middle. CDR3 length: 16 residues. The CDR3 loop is CASSYAHRGGPDTQYF. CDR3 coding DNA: TGTGCCAGCAGTTACGCCCATAGGGGGGGGCCAGATACGCAGTATTTT.

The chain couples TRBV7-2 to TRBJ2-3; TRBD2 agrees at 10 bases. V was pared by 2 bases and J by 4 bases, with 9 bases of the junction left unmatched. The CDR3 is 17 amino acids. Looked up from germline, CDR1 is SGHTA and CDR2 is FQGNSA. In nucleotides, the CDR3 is TGTGCCAGCAGCTTAACTCGGCGAGCGGGGGGGCCAGATACGCAGTATTTT. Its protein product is CASSLTRRAGGPDTQYF.

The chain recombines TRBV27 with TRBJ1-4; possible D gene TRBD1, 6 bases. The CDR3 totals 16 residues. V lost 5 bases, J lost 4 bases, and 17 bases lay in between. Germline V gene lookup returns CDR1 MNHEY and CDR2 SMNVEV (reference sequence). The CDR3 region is CASSLNRQDGNEKLFF. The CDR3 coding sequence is TGTGCCAGCAGTCTCAATAGACAGGACGGTAATGAAAAACTGTTTTTT. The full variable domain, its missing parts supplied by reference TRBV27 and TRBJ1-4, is EAQVTQNPRYLITVTGKKLTVTCSQNMNHEYMSWYRQDPGLGLRQIYYSMNVEVTDKGDVPEGYKVSRKEKRNFPLILESPSPNQTSLYFCASSLNRQDGNEKLFFGSGTQLSVL.

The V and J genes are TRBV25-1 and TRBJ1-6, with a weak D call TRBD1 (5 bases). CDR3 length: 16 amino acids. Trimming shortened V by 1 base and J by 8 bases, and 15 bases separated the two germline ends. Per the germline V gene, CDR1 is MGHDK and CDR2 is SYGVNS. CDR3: CASSEWGGGVDSPLHF. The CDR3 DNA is TGTGCCAGCAGTGAATGGGGCGGGGGGGTGGATTCACCCCTCCACTTT.

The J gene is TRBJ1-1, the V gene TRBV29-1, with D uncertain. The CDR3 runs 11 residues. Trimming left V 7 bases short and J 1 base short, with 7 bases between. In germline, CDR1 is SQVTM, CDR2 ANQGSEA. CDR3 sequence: CSARANTEAFF. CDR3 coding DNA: TGCAGCGCCCGCGCGAACACTGAAGCTTTCTTT.

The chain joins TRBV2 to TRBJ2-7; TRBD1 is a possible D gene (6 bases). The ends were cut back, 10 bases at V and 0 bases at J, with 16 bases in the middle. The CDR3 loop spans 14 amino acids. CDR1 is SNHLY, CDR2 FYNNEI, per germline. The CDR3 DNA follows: TGTGCCACCAAGACCCAGGGGACCTCCTACGAGCAGTACTTC. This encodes CATKTQGTSYEQYF.